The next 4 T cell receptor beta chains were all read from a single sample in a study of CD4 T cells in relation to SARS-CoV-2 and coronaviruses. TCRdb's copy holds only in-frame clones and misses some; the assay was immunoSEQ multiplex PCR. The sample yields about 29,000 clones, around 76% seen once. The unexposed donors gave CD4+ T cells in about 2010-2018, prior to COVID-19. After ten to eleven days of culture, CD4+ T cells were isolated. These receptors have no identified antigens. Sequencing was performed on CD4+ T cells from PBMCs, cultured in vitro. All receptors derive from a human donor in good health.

This chain's CDR3 is CASIRGGTDTQYF. CDR3 DNA sequence: TGTGCCAGCATAAGGGGAGGCACAGATACGCAGTATTTT. The rearrangement uses TRBV6-6 and TRBJ2-3; either TRBD1 or TRBD2 may fit D (5 bases each). The CDR3 sequence is 13 residues long. In germline, CDR1 is MNHNY, CDR2 SVGAGI (reference sequence). V was shortened by 7 bases and J by 1 base, with 9 bases between the two germline ends.

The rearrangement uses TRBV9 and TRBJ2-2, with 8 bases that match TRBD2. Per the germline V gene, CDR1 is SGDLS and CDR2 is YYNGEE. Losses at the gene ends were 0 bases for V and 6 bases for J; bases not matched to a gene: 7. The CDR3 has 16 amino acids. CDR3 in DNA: TGTGCCAGCAGCGTAGCAGCCGGGGGGGGCGCCGGGGAGCTGTTTTTT. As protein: CASSVAAGGGAGELFF.

The CDR3 loop is CASSLGTSGRSGEQFF. The CDR3 DNA follows: TGTGCCAGCAGCCTGGGGACTAGCGGGAGATCAGGTGAGCAGTTCTTC. This chain joins TRBV7-2 and TRBJ2-1, with TRBD2 matching over 14 bases. Trimming cost V 5 bases and J 9 bases; bases outside gene matches: 9. The CDR3 loop spans 16 amino acids. CDR1 and CDR2 from the germline V gene are SGHTA and FQGNSA.

The CDR3 sequence is CASSYAPGVEGYTF. The CDR3 DNA follows: TGTGCCAGCAGTTACGCCCCGGGGGTAGAGGGCTACACCTTC. J is TRBJ1-2 and V is TRBV6-6; tentatively, D is TRBD1 (5 bases). Germline CDR1 MNHNY, CDR2 SVGAGI (reference sequence). CDR3 length: 14 amino acids. The V gene lost 2 bases and the J gene lost 8 bases, with 15 bases spanning the gap.